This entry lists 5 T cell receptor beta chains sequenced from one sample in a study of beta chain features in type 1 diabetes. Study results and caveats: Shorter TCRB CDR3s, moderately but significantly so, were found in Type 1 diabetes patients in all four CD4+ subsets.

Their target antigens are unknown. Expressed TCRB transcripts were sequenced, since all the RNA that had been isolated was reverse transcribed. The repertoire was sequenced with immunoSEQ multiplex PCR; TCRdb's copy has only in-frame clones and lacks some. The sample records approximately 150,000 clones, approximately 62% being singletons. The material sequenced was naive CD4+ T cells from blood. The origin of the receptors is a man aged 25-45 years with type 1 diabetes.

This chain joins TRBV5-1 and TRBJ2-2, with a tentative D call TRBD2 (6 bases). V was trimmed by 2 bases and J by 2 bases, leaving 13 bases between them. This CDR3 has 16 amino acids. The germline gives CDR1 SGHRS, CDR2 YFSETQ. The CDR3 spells CASSFSGTENTGELFF. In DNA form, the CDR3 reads TGCGCCAGCAGCTTCTCCGGGACTGAAAACACCGGGGAGCTGTTTTTT.

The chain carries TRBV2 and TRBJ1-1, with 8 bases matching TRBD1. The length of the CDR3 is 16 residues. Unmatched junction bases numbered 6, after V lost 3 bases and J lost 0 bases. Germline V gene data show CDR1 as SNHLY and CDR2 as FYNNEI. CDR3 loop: CASSEDRVPMNTEAFF. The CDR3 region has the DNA TGTGCCAGCAGTGAGGACAGGGTGCCTATGAACACTGAAGCTTTCTTT.

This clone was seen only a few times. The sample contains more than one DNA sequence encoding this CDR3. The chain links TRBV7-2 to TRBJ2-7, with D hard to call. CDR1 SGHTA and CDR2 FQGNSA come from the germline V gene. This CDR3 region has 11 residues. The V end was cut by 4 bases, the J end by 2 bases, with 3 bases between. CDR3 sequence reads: CASSSAYEQYF. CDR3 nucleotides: TGTGCCAGCAGCTCTGCCTACGAGCAGTACTTC.

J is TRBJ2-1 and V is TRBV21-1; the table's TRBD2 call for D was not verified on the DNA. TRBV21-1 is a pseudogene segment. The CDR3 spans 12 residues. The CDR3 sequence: CASGNPGDEQFF. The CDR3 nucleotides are TGTGCCAGCGGTAATCCGGGGGATGAGCAGTTCTTC.

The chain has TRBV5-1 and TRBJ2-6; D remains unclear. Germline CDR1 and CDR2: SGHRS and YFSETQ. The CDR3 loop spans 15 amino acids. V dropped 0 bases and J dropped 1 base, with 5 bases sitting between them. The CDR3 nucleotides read TGCGCCAGCAGCTTGGTCCAGTCTGGGGCCAACGTCCTGACTTTC. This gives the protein CASSLVQSGANVLTF.